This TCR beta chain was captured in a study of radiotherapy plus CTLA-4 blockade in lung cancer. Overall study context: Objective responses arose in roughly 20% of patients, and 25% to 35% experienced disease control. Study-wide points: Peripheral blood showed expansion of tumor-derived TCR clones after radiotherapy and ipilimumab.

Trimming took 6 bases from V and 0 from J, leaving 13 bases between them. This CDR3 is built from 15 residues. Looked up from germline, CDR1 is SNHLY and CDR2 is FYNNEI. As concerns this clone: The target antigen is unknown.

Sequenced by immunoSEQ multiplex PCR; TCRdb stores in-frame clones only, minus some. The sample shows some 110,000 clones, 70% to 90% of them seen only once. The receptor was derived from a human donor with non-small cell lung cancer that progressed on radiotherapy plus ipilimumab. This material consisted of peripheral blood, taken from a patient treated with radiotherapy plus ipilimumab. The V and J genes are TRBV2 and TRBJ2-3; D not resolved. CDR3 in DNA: TGTGCCAGCAGGGAGCTAGTTTCTAGCACAGATACGCAGTATTTT. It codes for CASRELVSSTDTQYF.